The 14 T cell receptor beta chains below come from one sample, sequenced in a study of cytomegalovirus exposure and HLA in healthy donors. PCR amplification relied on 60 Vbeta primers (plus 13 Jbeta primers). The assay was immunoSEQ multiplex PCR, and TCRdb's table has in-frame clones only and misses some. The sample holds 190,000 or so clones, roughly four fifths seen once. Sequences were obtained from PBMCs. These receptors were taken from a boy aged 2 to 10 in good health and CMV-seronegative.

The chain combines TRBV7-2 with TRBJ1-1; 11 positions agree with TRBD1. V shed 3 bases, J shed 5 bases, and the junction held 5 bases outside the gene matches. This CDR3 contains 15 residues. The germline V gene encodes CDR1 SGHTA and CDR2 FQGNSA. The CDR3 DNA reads TGTGCCAGCAGCTTCGGACAGGGGGCATGGACTGAAGCTTTCTTT. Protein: CASSFGQGAWTEAFF.

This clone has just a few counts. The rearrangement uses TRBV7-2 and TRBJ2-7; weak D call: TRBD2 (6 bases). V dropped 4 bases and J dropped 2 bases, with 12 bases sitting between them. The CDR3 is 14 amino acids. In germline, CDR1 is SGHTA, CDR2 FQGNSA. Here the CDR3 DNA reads TGTGCCAGCAGCTCGGGACTCATTGCCTACGAGCAGTACTTC. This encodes CASSSGLIAYEQYF.

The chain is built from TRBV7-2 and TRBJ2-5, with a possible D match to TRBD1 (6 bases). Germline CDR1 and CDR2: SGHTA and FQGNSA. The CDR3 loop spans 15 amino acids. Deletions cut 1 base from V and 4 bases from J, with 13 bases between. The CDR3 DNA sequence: TGTGCCAGCAGCTTAGTAACTAGAGGGGGAGAGACCCAGTACTTC. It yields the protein CASSLVTRGGETQYF.

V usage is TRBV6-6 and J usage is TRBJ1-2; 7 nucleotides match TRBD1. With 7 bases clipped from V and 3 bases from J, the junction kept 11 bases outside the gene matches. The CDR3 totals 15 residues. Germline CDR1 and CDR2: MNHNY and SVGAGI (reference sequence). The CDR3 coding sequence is TGTGCCAGCAAAACTAGACAGGGCCGATACTATGGCTACACCTTC. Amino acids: CASKTRQGRYYGYTF.

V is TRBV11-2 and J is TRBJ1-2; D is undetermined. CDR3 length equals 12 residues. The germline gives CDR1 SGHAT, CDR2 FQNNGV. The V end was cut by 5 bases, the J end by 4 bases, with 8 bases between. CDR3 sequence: CASSPSVYGYTF. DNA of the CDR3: TGTGCCAGCAGCCCGTCAGTCTATGGCTACACCTTC.

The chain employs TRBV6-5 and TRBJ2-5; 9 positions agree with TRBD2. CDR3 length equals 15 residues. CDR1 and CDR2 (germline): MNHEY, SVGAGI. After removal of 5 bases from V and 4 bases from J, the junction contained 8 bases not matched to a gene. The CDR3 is CASSGAGGQGETQYF. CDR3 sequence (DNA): TGTGCCAGCAGTGGGGCGGGGGGGCAGGGAGAGACCCAGTACTTC.

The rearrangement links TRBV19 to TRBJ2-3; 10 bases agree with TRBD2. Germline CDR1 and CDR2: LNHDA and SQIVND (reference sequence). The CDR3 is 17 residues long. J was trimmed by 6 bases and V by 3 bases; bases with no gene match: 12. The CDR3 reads CASSINSGGSSMDTQYF. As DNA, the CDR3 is TGTGCCAGTAGTATCAATAGCGGGGGGTCGTCAATGGATACGCAGTATTTT.

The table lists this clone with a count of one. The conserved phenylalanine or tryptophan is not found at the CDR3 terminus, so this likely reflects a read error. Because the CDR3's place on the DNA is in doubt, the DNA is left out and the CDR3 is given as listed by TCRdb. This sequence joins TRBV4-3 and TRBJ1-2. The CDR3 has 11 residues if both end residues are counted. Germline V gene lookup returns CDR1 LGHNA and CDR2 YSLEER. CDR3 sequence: CASSQKEGKWV.

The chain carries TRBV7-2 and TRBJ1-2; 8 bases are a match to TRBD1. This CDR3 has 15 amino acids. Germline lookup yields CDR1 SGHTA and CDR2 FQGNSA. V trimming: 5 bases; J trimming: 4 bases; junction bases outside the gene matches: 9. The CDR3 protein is CASSLDRVILYGYTF. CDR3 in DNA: TGTGCCAGCAGCCTGGACAGGGTGATTCTCTATGGCTACACCTTC.

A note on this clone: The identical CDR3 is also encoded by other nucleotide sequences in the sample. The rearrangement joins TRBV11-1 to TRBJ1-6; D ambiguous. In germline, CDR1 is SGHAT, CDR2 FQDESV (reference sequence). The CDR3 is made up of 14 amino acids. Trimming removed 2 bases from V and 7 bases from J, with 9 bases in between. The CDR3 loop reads CASSLTPQNSPLHF. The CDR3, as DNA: TGTGCCAGCAGCTTAACACCCCAGAATTCACCCCTCCACTTT.

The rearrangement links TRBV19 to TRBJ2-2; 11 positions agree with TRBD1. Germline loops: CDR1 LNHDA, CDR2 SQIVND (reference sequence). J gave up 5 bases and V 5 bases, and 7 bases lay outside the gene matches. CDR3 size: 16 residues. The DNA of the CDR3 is TGTGCCAGTAGTCGGATGGACAGGGGGCGGACCGGGGAGCTGTTTTTT. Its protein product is CASSRMDRGRTGELFF.

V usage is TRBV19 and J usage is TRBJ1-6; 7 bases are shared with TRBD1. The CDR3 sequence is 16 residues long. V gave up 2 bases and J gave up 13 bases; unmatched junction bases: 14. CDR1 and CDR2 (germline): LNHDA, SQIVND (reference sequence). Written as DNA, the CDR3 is TGTGCCAGTAGTATAACGCCACAGGGGCTTTTTTCGCCCCTCCACTTT. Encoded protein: CASSITPQGLFSPLHF.

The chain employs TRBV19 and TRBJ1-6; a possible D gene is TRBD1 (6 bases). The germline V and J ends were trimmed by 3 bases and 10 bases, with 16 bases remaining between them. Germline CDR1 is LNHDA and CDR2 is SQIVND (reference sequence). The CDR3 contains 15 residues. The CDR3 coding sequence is TGTGCCAGTAGTATCCATGACAGGCCCGGATCACCCCTCCACTTT. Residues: CASSIHDRPGSPLHF.

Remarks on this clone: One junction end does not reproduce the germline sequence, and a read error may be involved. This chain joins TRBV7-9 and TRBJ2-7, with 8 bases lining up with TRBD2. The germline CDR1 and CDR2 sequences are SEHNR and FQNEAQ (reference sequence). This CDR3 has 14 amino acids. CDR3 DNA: TGTGCCAGCAGCTTAGCGGAGAATTTAGCGGGGCTGATCTTC. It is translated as CASSLAENLAGLIF.